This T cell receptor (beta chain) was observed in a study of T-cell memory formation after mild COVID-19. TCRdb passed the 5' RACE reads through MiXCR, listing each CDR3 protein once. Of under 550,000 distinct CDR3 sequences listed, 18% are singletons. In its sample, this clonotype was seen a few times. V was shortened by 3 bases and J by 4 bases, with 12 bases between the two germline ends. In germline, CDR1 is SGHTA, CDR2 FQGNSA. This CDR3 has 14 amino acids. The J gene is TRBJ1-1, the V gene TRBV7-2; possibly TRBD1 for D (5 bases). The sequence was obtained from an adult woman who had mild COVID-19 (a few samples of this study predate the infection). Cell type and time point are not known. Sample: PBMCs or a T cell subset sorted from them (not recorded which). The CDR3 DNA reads TGTGCCAGCAGCTTCGGGTCAGGGACCACTGAAGCTTTCTTT. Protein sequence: CASSFGSGTTEAFF.